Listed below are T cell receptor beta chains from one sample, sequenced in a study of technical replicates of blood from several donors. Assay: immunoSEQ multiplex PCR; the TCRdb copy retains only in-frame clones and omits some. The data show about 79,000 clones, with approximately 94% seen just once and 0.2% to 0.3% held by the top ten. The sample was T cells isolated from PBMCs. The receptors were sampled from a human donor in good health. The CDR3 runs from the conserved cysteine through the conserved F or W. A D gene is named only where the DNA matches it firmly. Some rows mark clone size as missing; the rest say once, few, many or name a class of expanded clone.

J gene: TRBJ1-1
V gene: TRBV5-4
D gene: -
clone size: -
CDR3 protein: CASSHLTPGTEAFF
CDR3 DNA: TGTGCCAGCAGCCATCTGACCCCGGGGACTGAAGCTTTCTTT

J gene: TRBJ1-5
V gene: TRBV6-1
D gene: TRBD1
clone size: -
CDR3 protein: CASSDTTGGYQPQHF
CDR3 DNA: TGTGCCAGCAGTGACACAACAGGGGGCTATCAGCCCCAGCATTTT

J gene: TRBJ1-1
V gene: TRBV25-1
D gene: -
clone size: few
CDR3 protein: CASSEPGNTEAFF
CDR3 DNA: TGTGCCAGCAGTGAACCCGGGAACACTGAAGCTTTCTTT

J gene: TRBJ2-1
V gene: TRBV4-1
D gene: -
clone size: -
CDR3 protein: CASSQDYGGGYNEQFF
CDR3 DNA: TGCGCCAGCAGCCAAGATTATGGCGGCGGATACAATGAGCAGTTCTTC

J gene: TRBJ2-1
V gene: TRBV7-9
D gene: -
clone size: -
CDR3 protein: CASSFPSPNEQFF
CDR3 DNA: TGTGCCAGCAGCTTCCCTAGTCCCAATGAGCAGTTCTTC

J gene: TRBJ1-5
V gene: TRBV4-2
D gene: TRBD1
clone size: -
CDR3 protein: CASSQDRFQGAQHF
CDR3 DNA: TGTGCCAGCAGCCAAGATAGGTTCCAGGGGGCCCAGCATTTT

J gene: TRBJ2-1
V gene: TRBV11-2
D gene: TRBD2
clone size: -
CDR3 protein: CASSLAASGNEQFF
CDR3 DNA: TGTGCCAGCAGCTTAGCGGCTAGCGGGAATGAGCAGTTCTTC

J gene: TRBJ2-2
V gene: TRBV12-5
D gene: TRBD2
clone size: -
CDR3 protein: CASVQKRGGLPGELFF
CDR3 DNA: TGTGCTAGTGTTCAAAAGCGGGGGGGCCTCCCCGGGGAGCTGTTTTTT

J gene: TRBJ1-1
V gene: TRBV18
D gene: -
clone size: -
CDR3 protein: CASSPRQQEAFF
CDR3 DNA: TGTGCCAGCTCACCTCGACAGCAAGAAGCTTTCTTT

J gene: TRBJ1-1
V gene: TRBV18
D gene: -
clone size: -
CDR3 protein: CASSPTKEGSTFF
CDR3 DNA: TGTGCCAGCTCGCCGACAAAAGAGGGATCGACTTTCTTT

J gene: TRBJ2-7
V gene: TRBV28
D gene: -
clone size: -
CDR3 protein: CASSLGGVPYEQYF
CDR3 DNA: TGTGCCAGCAGTTTGGGCGGGGTTCCCTACGAGCAGTACTTC

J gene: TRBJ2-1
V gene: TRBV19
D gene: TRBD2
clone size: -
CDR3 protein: CASSGTWREGGNEQFF
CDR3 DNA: TGTGCCAGTAGTGGGACTTGGCGGGAGGGAGGGAATGAGCAGTTCTTC